Included here is one T cell receptor beta chain sequence, with context. The ends lost 3 bases at V and 6 bases at J; junction bases unmatched: 7. There are 16 residues in the CDR3. Germline CDR1 and CDR2: KGHSH and LQKENI. This entry belongs to a study of blood T cell repertoires in COVID-19. Study context: The United States, Italy and Spain were the sources of the acute and convalescent COVID-19 samples.

Clinical history reported by participants formed the basis on which cohorts were assigned. Original methodology: Amplification from reference gene primers served as the basis for estimated nucleated cell counts. Here immunoSEQ multiplex PCR was the method, and the copy in TCRdb shows in-frame clones only, minus some. That table gives V, J and clone size, and the DNA gave D and trimming. The table lists fewer than 250,000 clones, 80% to 90% of them singletons, with about 2.5% in the top ten. The TCR comes from a woman in her 30s with acute COVID-19. The material sequenced was PBMCs or T cells enriched from blood (not recorded which). V is TRBV18 and J is TRBJ1-6; 8 bases align to TRBD1. The CDR3 loop reads CASSPGTGVTNSPLHF. CDR3 DNA sequence: TGTGCCAGCTCACCCGGGACAGGTGTAACTAATTCACCCCTCCACTTT.